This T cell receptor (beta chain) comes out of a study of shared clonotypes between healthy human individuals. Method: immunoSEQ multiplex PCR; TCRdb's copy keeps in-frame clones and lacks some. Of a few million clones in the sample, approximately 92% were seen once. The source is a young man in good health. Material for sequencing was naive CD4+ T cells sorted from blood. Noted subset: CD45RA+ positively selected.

CDR3 DNA sequence: TGTGCCAGCAGTTACTCGTTGACAGTAGAGAATTCACCCCTCCACTTT. The encoded protein is CASSYSLTVENSPLHF. The chain couples TRBV6-5 to TRBJ1-6; a possible D gene is TRBD1 (5 bases). Between the trimmed V and J ends, which lost 0 bases and 7 bases, there was a span of 13 bases. The CDR3 covers 16 residues. CDR1 is MNHEY and CDR2 is SVGAGI in the germline V gene.